The entry that follows covers one T cell receptor (beta chain) sequence. This clonotype was recorded at least ten times. This clone's antigen is unknown. Per-base qualities were not stored, and no clone one base away is much larger. The entry originates in a study of T cells in Graves' hyperthyroidism and ophthalmopathy (dated by TCRdb to about 2019). For the wider study: Peripheral blood samples were taken at initial diagnosis, before any treatment was given. To identify distinguishing TCR V-J signatures, a discovery cohort of some 100 patients was used, comprising approximately 40 with Graves' ophthalmopathy and 57 with stable Graves' hyperthyroidism. Prospective prediction of ophthalmopathy was tested in an independent validation cohort consisting of 18 to 20 hyperthyroidism patients and some 17 patients who later progressed to ophthalmopathy. The 85 to 100 discovery patients were divided at random into training and test sets in a 7:3 ratio. In about 6 Graves' hyperthyroidism patients, the study also compared T-cell repertoires from thyroid tissue with T-cell repertoires from blood. After sampling, hyperthyroidism patients received methimazole starting at 30 mg daily, and ophthalmopathy patients received high-dose intravenous methylprednisolone. The paper describes TCR Vbeta CDR3 sequencing of 130 to 150 peripheral blood samples, made up of 43 ophthalmopathy patients, some 76 hyperthyroidism patients and 17 progressor patients.

The CDR3 measures 13 amino acids from cysteine to phenylalanine. Just CDR3 DNA is preserved here, 39 bases in frame from base 1. V loses 6 bases, J loses 2 bases, and the germline ends lie 9 bases apart. CDR1 is given as SGHAT and CDR2 as FQNNGV, both from the germline V gene. Moderately to severely active disease, a Clinical Activity Score of at least 3, a NOSPECS grade of at least 4, and a duration under 3 months were present in ophthalmopathy patients. Patients with uncontrolled infections, other autoimmune diseases, pregnancy or lactation were excluded. Diagnoses were established on the basis of clinical symptoms, serum thyroxine and TRAb, thyroid ultrasound, and orbital computed tomography. PBMCs were separated from 8 to 10 ml of fresh peripheral blood using Ficoll-Paque density gradient centrifugation. Total RNA was extracted with Trizol reagent, and quality was checked on an Agilent 2100 Bioanalyzer.

What the work shows at the level of the full study, not this receptor alone: Most expanded thyroid clonotypes (frequency above 0.001) were also found in blood, which suggests that blood repertoires may mirror thyroid immune responses. Sample size was not statistically predetermined, and blinding of investigators to group allocation was not performed. In validation, progression to ophthalmopathy was predicted by the model with 70% to 71% sensitivity and 72.22% specificity, a median of approximately 6.5 months before onset. A 13 V-J signature model separated ophthalmopathy from stable hyperthyroidism, with around 91% sensitivity and 81% to 82% specificity in cross-validation and 80%/75% in testing.

The TCR beta CDR3 regions were amplified from RNA transcripts. The TCR CDR3 was subjected to a first round of RT-PCR using the HTBI primer set and the Qiagen OneStep RT-PCR kit. Libraries were constructed in a second round of multiplex PCR, after which size selection and purification were carried out. Paired-end sequencing of the libraries was performed with 100 bp reads on an Illumina HiSeq2000. Turning to the authors' computational methods: SOAPnuke was used to process the raw data, removing reads that contained adapters or uncalled bases, had a mean Phred below 15, or lacked an exact match to the constant primer or identifier. High-quality paired reads were merged with COPE v1.2.5, and unique nucleotide sequences were defined as clonotypes. Clonotypes were aligned to IMGT TRBV, TRBD and TRBJ reference segments using MiTCR v1.1. The analysis included only V-J combinations with a frequency above 0.0001, which together covered over 98% of the repertoires. The TCS score was defined as F50 (clonal expansion) divided by E x V (chaos), with BLOSUM62-based TCRdist calculated between CDR3 peptides within each V-J. Welch's t-statistics and random forest reduced just over 500 V-J features to under 15, which were used in a naive Bayes classifier (R e1071). Using fastp trimming at Q25 and MiXCR clonotype assembly, TCRdb reanalyzed the public sequencing data and kept in-frame beta chains. Each record represents a unique CDR3 protein, reported with the most common genes and DNA among its rows. What appears here as the V and J calls and clone size reflects TCRdb's work, not the paper's. This sample comprises roughly 650,000 distinct CDR3 sequences, roughly 16% of them detected only once. Less than 3.5% of the sample rests with the top ten.

This chain joins TRBV11-2 to TRBJ2-3, and the D gene may be TRBD2, 6 bases matching. The receptor's source is a woman aged 40 to 55 with Graves' ophthalmopathy. The source material was blood. The DNA sequence is TGTGCCAGCAGTCGGGACTTCACAGATACGCAGTATTTT. Its amino acids are CASSRDFTDTQYF.